This T cell receptor (beta chain) was recorded in a study of shared clonotypes between healthy human individuals. About the study: The composition of the donors was a couple of women and a few men aged 18 to 49.

Produced via immunoSEQ multiplex PCR; TCRdb's table is partial and in-frame only. The table shows about 1.1 million clones, with approximately 80% occurring only once. Germline-derived CDR1 and CDR2 are SGHVS and FQNEAQ. J lost 5 bases, V lost 5 bases, and 3 bases had no gene match. CDR3 length: 15 residues. This receptor was obtained from a man in his late teens or twenties in good health. Some clones in this sample may be carry-over from other donors' samples. Sequencing was carried out using memory CD4+ T cells from PBMCs. The subset: CD45RA-negative fraction. V and J are TRBV7-8 and TRBJ2-1; 13 bases match TRBD2. The CDR3 DNA reads as TGTGCCAGCAGCCCTGGACTAGCGGGGGACAATGAGCAGTTCTTC. This gives the protein CASSPGLAGDNEQFF.